The 10 T cell receptor beta chains below all came from one sample that was sequenced in a study of blood T cell repertoires in COVID-19. Profiled with immunoSEQ multiplex PCR; TCRdb holds only in-frame clones, not every one. The sample lists about 40,000 clones; 60% to 85% were seen once. Sequencing was performed on peripheral blood. Receptors originate from a woman aged 80 or older with acute or convalescent COVID-19.

In this sample, this clone turned up a few times. This chain connects TRBV27 to TRBJ1-2, with D possibly TRBD1 on 5 matching bases. The V gene's germline CDR1 is MNHEY and CDR2 SMNVEV (reference sequence). Trimming removed 4 bases at V and 5 bases at J, with 11 bases between. This CDR3 comprises 13 residues. CDR3 nucleotide sequence: TGTGCCAGCAGTTCATCAGACAGATATGGCTACACCTTC. It is translated as CASSSSDRYGYTF.

The chain joins TRBV7-8 to TRBJ1-4, with 9 bases lining up with TRBD1. With 4 bases clipped from V and 6 bases from J, the junction kept 3 bases outside the gene matches. CDR3 size: 14 residues. In germline, CDR1 is SGHVS, CDR2 FQNEAQ. CDR3 protein: CASSWDRVDEKLFF. As DNA, the CDR3 is TGTGCCAGCAGCTGGGACAGGGTTGATGAAAAACTGTTTTTT.

The J gene is TRBJ1-6, the V gene TRBV7-7; maybe TRBD1 (6 bases). CDR3 size: 13 residues. The germline V and J ends were trimmed by 3 bases and 7 bases, with 7 bases remaining between them. Germline V gene data show CDR1 as SSHAT and CDR2 as FNYEAQ (reference sequence). Here the CDR3 DNA reads TGTGCCAGCAGCTTGACAGGAAATTCACCCCTCCACTTT. Translation gives CASSLTGNSPLHF.

V gene TRBV6-5 combines with J gene TRBJ1-2, with a weak D call TRBD1 (5 bases). The CDR3 extends over 13 amino acids. Trimming cost V 6 bases and J 1 base, with 9 bases left between them. CDR1 is MNHEY and CDR2 is SVGAGI in the germline V gene. The CDR3 protein is CASRVTVNYGYTF. In nucleotides, the CDR3 is TGTGCCAGCAGGGTGACAGTTAACTATGGCTACACCTTC.

This clone has only a few counts. The chain carries TRBV4-1 and TRBJ1-2; D unclear. V lost 1 base, J lost 6 bases, and 15 bases lay in between. This CDR3 comprises 15 residues. CDR1 is MGHRA, CDR2 YSYEKL, per germline. CDR3 sequence: CASSQGPGGWDGYTF. CDR3 DNA: TGCGCCAGCAGCCAAGGGCCGGGAGGATGGGATGGCTACACCTTC.

This clone is a singleton in its sample. This chain uses TRBV30 with TRBJ2-7, with 7 bases aligning to TRBD2. Germline loops: CDR1 GTSNPN, CDR2 SVGIG (reference sequence). With 0 bases clipped from V and 6 bases from J, the junction kept 8 bases outside the gene matches. This CDR3 is 14 amino acids long. CDR3 region: CAWSVWEGSGEQYF. The CDR3 DNA reads as TGTGCCTGGAGTGTTTGGGAGGGGAGCGGCGAGCAGTACTTC.

This clone appeared a single time. The V call is TRBV7-6, the J call TRBJ2-1; 8 bases match TRBD2. The CDR3 sequence is 17 residues long. With V trimmed by 0 bases and J by 6 bases, 10 bases remained unmatched. Germline CDR1 reads SGHVS; CDR2 reads FNYEAQ. The CDR3 here is CASSLAGGPGGVNEQFF. For the CDR3, the DNA is TGTGCCAGCAGCTTAGCTGGGGGTCCCGGGGGGGTCAATGAGCAGTTCTTC.

The rearrangement links TRBV7-6 to TRBJ2-7, with 8 bases fitting TRBD2. The V gene end was trimmed by 2 bases and the J gene end by 2 bases; junction bases not matched to a gene: 20. CDR1 SGHVS and CDR2 FNYEAQ come from the germline V gene. This CDR3 comprises 20 residues. CDR3 nucleotides: TGTGCCAGCAGCTTACATCCACCCTCCGCTCTAGCGGGCCGAGCCTACGAGCAGTACTTC. As protein: CASSLHPPSALAGRAYEQYF.

The V call is TRBV7-2, the J call TRBJ2-1; 9 bases align to TRBD1. Trimming took 1 base from V and 4 from J; bases not matched to a gene: 5. Germline CDR1 and CDR2: SGHTA and FQGNSA. The CDR3 length is 16 residues. CDR3 residues: CASSLGDRVFYNEQFF. The CDR3 DNA sequence: TGTGCCAGCAGCTTAGGGGACAGGGTATTTTACAATGAGCAGTTCTTC.

The chain employs TRBV7-2 and TRBJ1-1; 8 nucleotides agree with TRBD1. The CDR3 runs 16 residues. V lost 1 base, J lost 4 bases, and 8 bases stayed unmatched. Germline CDR1 SGHTA, CDR2 FQGNSA. CDR3 protein: CASSLGGTGRSTEAFF. The CDR3 nucleotides read TGTGCCAGCAGCTTAGGGGGGACAGGTCGTTCCACTGAAGCTTTCTTT.